These T cell receptor beta chains were read from a single sample in a study of blood T cell repertoires in COVID-19. The assay was immunoSEQ multiplex PCR, and TCRdb's table has in-frame clones only and misses some. The sample consists of about 170,000 clones, roughly 79% of them appearing once. Sequencing was carried out using peripheral blood. The receptors were sampled from a woman older than 75 with acute or convalescent COVID-19. The conserved cysteine and the conserved F or W are not part of the CDR3 here. A D gene is named only where the DNA matches it firmly.

d_gene,j_gene,v_gene,CDR3aa
.,TRBJ1-3,TRBV19,ASSDAYSGNTIY
TRBD2,TRBJ2-1,TRBV4-1,ASRLSGSSYNEQF
TRBD2,TRBJ2-7,TRBV2,ASQFGLAGTGEQY
.,TRBJ2-2,TRBV3-1/TRBV3-2,ASNLGGNTGELF
TRBD1,TRBJ2-3,TRBV27,ASWAGQGWADTQY
.,TRBJ2-3,TRBV21-1,ASFLGDRTDTQY
.,TRBJ2-1,TRBV27,ASSYQGSSNEQF
TRBD2,TRBJ2-7,TRBV15,ATSRGMGTSGRGHEQY
TRBD1,TRBJ1-2,TRBV20-1,SASETGVNGYT
TRBD1,TRBJ1-4,TRBV3-1/TRBV3-2,ASSQEPLLQGRVATNEKLF
.,TRBJ1-6,TRBV7-9,ASSFGGRSGSPLH
TRBD1,TRBJ2-7,TRBV29-1,SAGTGDSYEQY
TRBD2,TRBJ2-5,TRBV19,ASSTGSGKETQY
.,TRBJ2-2,TRBV30,AWSRTVNTGELF
.,TRBJ2-3,TRBV18,ASSLSGKDTQY
.,TRBJ1-5,TRBV21-1,ARISDSNQPQH
.,TRBJ1-1,TRBV4-1,ASSQVEPTMNTEAF
.,TRBJ2-1,TRBV5-5,ASSAWGGGTYNEQF
.,TRBJ2-6,TRBV19,ASSTGSGANVLT
TRBD1,TRBJ2-7,TRBV10-3,AISDDGRGIHEQY